This TCR beta chain was observed in a study of T cells in Graves' hyperthyroidism and ophthalmopathy. This clonotype was observed many times. Amplification targeted TCR beta CDR3 regions from RNA transcripts. The HTBI set primed first-round TCR CDR3 RT-PCR. Via MiXCR, TCRdb re-called the multiplex PCR reads, giving one row per CDR3 protein. The data show hundreds of thousands of distinct CDR3 sequences, with about 13% seen just once and less than 10% held by the top ten. V dropped 7 bases and J dropped 4; count of bases not matched to a gene: 9. The CDR3 contains 14 residues. CDR1 and CDR2 from the germline V gene are LGHNT and FRNRAP.

The J gene is TRBJ1-2, the V gene TRBV12-5; 7 nucleotides line up with TRBD1. The sequence was obtained from a woman between 18 and 29 years old with Graves' hyperthyroidism. The sequenced material came from blood. The CDR3 is CASAFWDSFYGYTF. CDR3 nucleotide sequence: TGTGCTAGTGCCTTTTGGGACAGCTTCTATGGCTACACCTTC.